This is a list of T cell receptor beta chains from one sample in a study of T cell repertoires in cytomegalovirus infection. Using its own MiXCR run on the reads, TCRdb lists one record per CDR3 protein. The sample includes about 360,000 distinct CDR3 sequences, roughly 34% of them seen just once. These receptors have no identified antigens. The sequenced sample was cultured PBMCs, obtained from culture after CMV antigen stimulation. These receptor sequences come from a human donor in good health (CMV status not recorded). Some clones in this sample may be carry-over from other donors' samples. The CDR3 runs from the conserved cysteine through the conserved F or W. The D gene is left open where the match is weak. Clone size is stated in some rows and not others, as once, few, many or a class when expanded.

D gene	V gene	J gene	clone size	CDR3 protein	CDR3 DNA
NA	TRBV7-3	TRBJ2-5	many	CASSLYSTLGETQYF	TGTGCCAGCAGCTTATATTCGACCCTTGGGGAGACCCAGTACTTC
NA	TRBV12-3/TRBV12-4	TRBJ2-7	few	CASSHLTANSYEQYF	TGTGCCAGCAGCCATCTGACGGCGAACTCCTACGAGCAGTACTTC
NA	TRBV7-2	TRBJ2-1	NA	CASSQPITSVGTKPYNEQFF	TGTGCCAGCAGCCAGCCCATCACTTCCGTTGGGACAAAACCCTACAATGAGCAGTTCTTC
TRBD1	TRBV7-9	TRBJ1-1	NA	CASSLSGTAYTEAFF	TGTGCCAGCAGCTTAAGTGGGACAGCCTACACTGAAGCTTTCTTT
NA	TRBV7-2	TRBJ1-2	NA	CASSSRRGWANYGYTF	TGTGCCAGCAGCTCCAGAAGGGGGTGGGCTAACTATGGCTACACCTTC
NA	TRBV6-4	TRBJ2-1	few	CASSDSDSSYNEQFF	TGTGCCAGCAGTGACTCGGACAGCTCCTACAATGAGCAGTTCTTC
NA	TRBV7-2	TRBJ2-5	many	CASSSTDPPRTQYF	TGTGCCAGCAGCTCTACAGACCCTCCAAGGACCCAGTACTTC
TRBD2	TRBV7-2	TRBJ2-3	many	CASSDRTSGSIPDTQYF	TGTGCCAGCAGCGACCGGACTAGCGGGAGTATCCCAGATACGCAGTATTTT
TRBD1	TRBV28	TRBJ2-6	NA	CASSSGDRAGANVLTF	TGTGCCAGCAGTTCGGGGGACAGGGCTGGGGCCAACGTCCTGACTTTC
NA	TRBV20-1	TRBJ1-5	few	CSAVQGGNQPQHF	TGCAGTGCTGTCCAGGGTGGCAATCAGCCCCAGCATTTT
NA	TRBV7-6	TRBJ2-1	NA	CASSLIQGGFNEQFF	TGTGCCAGCAGCTTAATCCAGGGGGGCTTCAATGAGCAGTTCTTC
TRBD2	TRBV19	TRBJ2-1	NA	CASSTRLAGSYNEQFF	TGTGCCAGTAGTACCCGACTAGCGGGTTCCTACAATGAGCAGTTCTTC
TRBD1	TRBV12-3/TRBV12-4	TRBJ1-2	NA	CASVKTGLLDYGYTF	TGTGCCAGCGTAAAGACAGGGCTGTTAGACTATGGCTACACCTTC
TRBD2	TRBV28	TRBJ2-5	few	CASRPSLADEYQETQYF	TGTGCCAGCAGACCATCGCTAGCGGACGAGTACCAAGAGACCCAGTACTTC
TRBD1	TRBV6-5	TRBJ2-3	NA	CASSYSSEQGANTQYF	TGTGCCAGCAGTTACTCGTCAGAACAGGGGGCAAATACGCAGTATTTT
NA	TRBV4-3	TRBJ1-3	NA	CASSQGSSSGNTIYF	TGCGCCAGCAGCCAAGGGTCCTCCTCTGGAAACACCATATATTTT
NA	TRBV12-3/TRBV12-4	TRBJ2-3	NA	CASSLVISNTDTQYF	TGTGCCAGCAGTTTAGTTATATCGAACACAGATACGCAGTATTTT
TRBD1	TRBV7-8	TRBJ1-6	many	CASSEWTGSSPLHF	TGTGCCAGCAGCGAATGGACAGGGAGCTCACCCCTCCACTTT
NA	TRBV27	TRBJ2-7	NA	CASSYKGSSYEQYF	TGTGCCAGCAGCTATAAGGGCTCCTCCTACGAGCAGTACTTC
TRBD1	TRBV18	TRBJ1-6	NA	CASSRRQTGDGVTGNSPLHF	TGTGCCAGCTCTCGCCGACAGACAGGGGACGGGGTGACTGGAAATTCACCCCTCCACTTT
NA	TRBV27	TRBJ2-4	NA	CASSPKMDGNIQYF	TGTGCCAGCAGTCCGAAGATGGACGGGAACATTCAGTACTTC
TRBD1	TRBV5-1	TRBJ2-1	few	CASSSGQVGENEQFF	TGCGCCAGCAGCTCGGGACAGGTTGGCGAAAATGAGCAGTTCTTC
TRBD2	TRBV5-1	TRBJ2-1	NA	CASSLSLAAINGEQFF	TGCGCCAGCAGCTTGTCCCTAGCGGCCATAAATGGAGAGCAGTTCTTC
TRBD2	TRBV12-3/TRBV12-4	TRBJ2-1	NA	CASSLGQPGLAGIEQFF	TGTGCCAGCAGTTTAGGTCAACCGGGACTAGCGGGAATTGAGCAGTTCTTC
TRBD2	TRBV4-1	TRBJ2-1	NA	CASSSGLAGSFGNEQFF	TGCGCCAGCAGCTCGGGACTAGCGGGAAGTTTTGGGAATGAGCAGTTCTTC
TRBD2	TRBV11-2	TRBJ2-2	NA	CARGGASGSNTGELFF	TGTGCCAGGGGCGGGGCTAGCGGCTCGAACACCGGGGAGCTGTTTTTT
NA	TRBV7-8	TRBJ1-2	NA	CASSLDRGTTYGYTF	TGTGCCAGCAGCTTAGATCGGGGGACAACCTATGGCTACACCTTC
NA	TRBV11-3	TRBJ2-1	few	CASSLTYDREQFF	TGTGCCAGCAGCTTAACCTATGACCGCGAGCAGTTCTTC
NA	TRBV12-3/TRBV12-4	TRBJ2-1	NA	CASSQGGYEQFF	TGTGCCAGCAGTCAGGGGGGGTATGAGCAGTTCTTC
NA	TRBV7-2	TRBJ2-3	NA	CASSLQGGNTDTQYF	TGTGCCAGCAGCTTACAGGGCGGAAACACAGATACGCAGTATTTT
NA	TRBV6-1	TRBJ2-3	NA	CATFLGWGTDTQYF	TGTGCCACCTTCCTGGGATGGGGCACAGATACGCAGTATTTT
TRBD2	TRBV6-5	TRBJ2-5	NA	CASSYARSGSAETQYF	TGTGCCAGCAGTTACGCGAGGAGCGGGAGTGCGGAGACCCAGTACTTC
TRBD2	TRBV6-5	TRBJ2-6	NA	CASSYSGIAGGHGANVLTF	TGTGCCAGCAGTTACTCTGGAATAGCGGGAGGGCATGGGGCCAACGTCCTGACTTTC
NA	TRBV29-1	TRBJ1-3	many	CSVENPSGNTIYF	TGCAGCGTTGAAAATCCCTCTGGAAACACCATATATTTT
NA	TRBV7-8	TRBJ2-1	few	CASSPRPSSYNEQFF	TGTGCCAGCAGCCCCCGCCCGAGCTCCTACAATGAGCAGTTCTTC
TRBD2	TRBV6-6	TRBJ2-1	NA	CASSQLGLAGLYNEQFF	TGTGCCAGCAGCCAACTCGGGCTAGCGGGACTCTACAATGAGCAGTTCTTC
TRBD1	TRBV28	TRBJ2-7	NA	CASSLPLTGTGTYEQYF	TGTGCCAGCAGTCTACCCTTAACCGGGACAGGGACCTACGAGCAGTACTTC
NA	TRBV7-2	TRBJ1-3	few	CASSSWSAAGNTIYF	TGTGCCAGCAGCTCTTGGTCGGCGGCTGGAAACACCATATATTTT
NA	TRBV19	TRBJ1-2	NA	CASSIYDSGGYTF	TGTGCCAGTAGTATTTACGACTCCGGAGGCTACACCTTC
NA	TRBV12-3/TRBV12-4	TRBJ2-1	NA	CASSFERFNEQFF	TGTGCCAGCAGTTTCGAACGGTTCAATGAGCAGTTCTTC
NA	TRBV6-1	TRBJ2-7	NA	CASRHRTYKIFEQYF	TGTGCCAGTAGACATCGGACTTATAAGATTTTCGAGCAGTACTTC
TRBD2	TRBV6-5	TRBJ2-1	NA	CASRRTSGSSEQFF	TGTGCCAGCAGAAGAACTAGCGGGAGTAGTGAGCAGTTCTTC
NA	TRBV4-3	TRBJ2-1	NA	CASSQDLGRNSYNEQFF	TGCGCCAGCAGCCAAGATCTTGGGCGGAACTCCTACAATGAGCAGTTCTTC
TRBD2	TRBV7-8	TRBJ2-5	many	CASSSTTSGISGETQYF	TGTGCCAGCAGCTCGACGACTAGCGGGATATCGGGAGAGACCCAGTACTTC
TRBD2	TRBV6-6	TRBJ2-1	NA	CASSTGTSGNNEQFF	TGTGCCAGCAGTACCGGGACTAGCGGGAACAATGAGCAGTTCTTC
NA	TRBV24-1	TRBJ2-1	NA	CATSDSGPNEQFF	TGTGCCACCAGTGATTCGGGGCCCAATGAGCAGTTCTTC
TRBD2	TRBV29-1	TRBJ2-5	few	CSVVGLADKQQETQYF	TGCAGCGTTGTCGGACTAGCGGATAAACAACAAGAGACCCAGTACTTC
NA	TRBV6-5	TRBJ2-5	few	CASSYSISETQYF	TGTGCCAGCAGTTACTCGATTTCGGAGACCCAGTACTTC
NA	TRBV7-6	TRBJ2-1	NA	CASSLQTGAGYNEQFF	TGTGCCAGCAGCCTCCAAACGGGGGCGGGGTACAATGAGCAGTTCTTC
NA	TRBV6-2/TRBV6-3	TRBJ2-5	NA	CASSYSRSETQYF	TGTGCCAGCAGTTACTCGAGATCGGAGACCCAGTACTTC
TRBD1	TRBV5-6	TRBJ2-1	NA	CASSQTGTVDNEQFF	TGTGCCAGCAGTCAAACCGGGACAGTGGACAATGAGCAGTTCTTC
TRBD2	TRBV10-3	TRBJ2-1	NA	CAISGTSGSSGLTYNEQFF	TGTGCCATCAGTGGGACTAGCGGGAGTAGTGGGCTTACCTACAATGAGCAGTTCTTC
NA	TRBV9	TRBJ2-1	NA	CASSAGGHEQFF	TGTGCCAGCAGCGCCGGGGGGCATGAGCAGTTCTTC
NA	TRBV20-1	TRBJ1-2	NA	CSVSRGANYGYTF	TGCAGTGTATCGCGAGGGGCTAACTATGGCTACACCTTC